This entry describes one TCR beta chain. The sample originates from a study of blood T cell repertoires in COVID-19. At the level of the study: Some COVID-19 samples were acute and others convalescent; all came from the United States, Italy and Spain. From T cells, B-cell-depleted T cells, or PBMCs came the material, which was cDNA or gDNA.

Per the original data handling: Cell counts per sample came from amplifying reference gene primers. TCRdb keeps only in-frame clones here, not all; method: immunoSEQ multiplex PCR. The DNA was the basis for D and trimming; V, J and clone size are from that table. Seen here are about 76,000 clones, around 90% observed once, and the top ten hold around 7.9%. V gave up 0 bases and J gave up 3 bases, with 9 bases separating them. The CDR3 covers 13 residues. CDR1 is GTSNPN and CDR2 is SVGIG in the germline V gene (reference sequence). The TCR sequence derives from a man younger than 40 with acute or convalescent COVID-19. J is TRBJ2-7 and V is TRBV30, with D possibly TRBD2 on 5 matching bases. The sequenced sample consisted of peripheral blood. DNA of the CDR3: TGTGCCTGGAGTGTCACTAGTATCTACGAGCAGTACTTC. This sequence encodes CAWSVTSIYEQYF.